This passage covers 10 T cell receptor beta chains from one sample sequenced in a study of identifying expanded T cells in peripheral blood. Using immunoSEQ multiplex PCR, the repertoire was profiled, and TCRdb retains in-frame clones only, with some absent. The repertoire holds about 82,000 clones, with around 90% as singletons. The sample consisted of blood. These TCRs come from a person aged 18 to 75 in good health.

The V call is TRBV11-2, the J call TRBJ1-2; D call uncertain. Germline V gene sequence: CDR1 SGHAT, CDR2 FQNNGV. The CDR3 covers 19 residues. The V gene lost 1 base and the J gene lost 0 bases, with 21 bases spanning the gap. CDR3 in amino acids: CASSLGAGDAYWSNYGYTF. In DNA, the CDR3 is TGTGCCAGCAGCTTAGGGGCAGGCGATGCCTACTGGTCTAACTATGGCTACACCTTC. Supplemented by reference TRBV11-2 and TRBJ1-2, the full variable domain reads EAGVAQSPRYKIIEKRQSVAFWCNPISGHATLYWYQQILGQGPKLLIQFQNNGVVDDSQLPKDRFSAERLKGVDSTLKIQPAKLEDSAVYLCASSLGAGDAYWSNYGYTFGSGTRLTVV.

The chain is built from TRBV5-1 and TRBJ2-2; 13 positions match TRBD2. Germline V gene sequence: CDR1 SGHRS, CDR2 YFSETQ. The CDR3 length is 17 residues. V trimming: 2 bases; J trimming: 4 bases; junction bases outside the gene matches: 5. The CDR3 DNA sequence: TGCGCCAGCAGCTTAGGACTAGCGGGGGTGATCACCGGGGAGCTGTTTTTT. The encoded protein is CASSLGLAGVITGELFF.

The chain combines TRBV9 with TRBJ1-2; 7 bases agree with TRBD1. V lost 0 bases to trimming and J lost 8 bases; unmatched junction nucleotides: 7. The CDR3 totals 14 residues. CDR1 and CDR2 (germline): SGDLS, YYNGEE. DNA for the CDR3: TGTGCCAGCAGCGTAGAAGCAGGGGGTACGGGCTACACCTTC. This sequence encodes CASSVEAGGTGYTF.

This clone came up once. The CDR3 bases are TGTGCCAGCAGCGTAGGTGGGGATCCAAAGTCCTATGGCTACACCTTC. It encodes CASSVGGDPKSYGYTF. The rearrangement joins TRBV9 to TRBJ1-2; D unresolved. CDR1 is SGDLS and CDR2 is YYNGEE in the germline V gene. Trimming stripped 0 bases from V and 4 bases from J, with 16 bases between. The CDR3 sequence is 16 residues long.

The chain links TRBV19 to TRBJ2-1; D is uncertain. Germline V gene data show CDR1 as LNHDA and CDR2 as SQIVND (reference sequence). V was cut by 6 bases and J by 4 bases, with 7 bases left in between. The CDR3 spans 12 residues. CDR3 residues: CASSPLYNEQFF. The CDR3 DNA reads TGTGCCAGTAGCCCCCTTTACAATGAGCAGTTCTTC. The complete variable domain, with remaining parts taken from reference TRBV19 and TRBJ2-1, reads DGGITQSPKYLFRKEGQNVTLSCEQNLNHDAMYWYRQDPGQGLRLIYYSQIVNDFQKGDIAEGYSVSREKKESFPLTVTSAQKNPTAFYLCASSPLYNEQFFGPGTRLTVL.

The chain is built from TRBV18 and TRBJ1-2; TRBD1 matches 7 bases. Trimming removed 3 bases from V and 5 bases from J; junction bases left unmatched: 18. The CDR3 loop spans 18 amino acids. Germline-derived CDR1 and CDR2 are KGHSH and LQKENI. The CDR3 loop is CASSPWETGASPGYGYTF. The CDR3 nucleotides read TGTGCCAGCTCACCCTGGGAAACAGGGGCATCCCCCGGGTATGGCTACACCTTC.

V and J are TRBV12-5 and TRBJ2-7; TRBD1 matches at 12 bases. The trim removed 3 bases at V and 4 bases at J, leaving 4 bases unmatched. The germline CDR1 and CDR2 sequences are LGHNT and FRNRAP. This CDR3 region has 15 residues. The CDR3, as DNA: TGTGCTAGTGGTTTTGGGACAGGGGGCGGGTACGAGCAGTACTTC. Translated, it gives CASGFGTGGGYEQYF.

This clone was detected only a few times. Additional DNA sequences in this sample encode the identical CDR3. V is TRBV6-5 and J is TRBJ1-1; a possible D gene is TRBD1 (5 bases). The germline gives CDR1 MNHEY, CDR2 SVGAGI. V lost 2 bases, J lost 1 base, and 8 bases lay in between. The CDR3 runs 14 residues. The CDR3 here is CASSYGGTNTEAFF. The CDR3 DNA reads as TGTGCCAGCAGTTACGGGGGTACGAACACTGAAGCTTTCTTT.

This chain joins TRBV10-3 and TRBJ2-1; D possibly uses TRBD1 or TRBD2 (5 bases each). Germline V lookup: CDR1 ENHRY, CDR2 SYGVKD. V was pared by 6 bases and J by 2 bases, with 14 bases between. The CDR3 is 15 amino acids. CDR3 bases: TGTGCCATCAGCCCTGGGACGGTAACCTACAATGAGCAGTTCTTC. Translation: CAISPGTVTYNEQFF.

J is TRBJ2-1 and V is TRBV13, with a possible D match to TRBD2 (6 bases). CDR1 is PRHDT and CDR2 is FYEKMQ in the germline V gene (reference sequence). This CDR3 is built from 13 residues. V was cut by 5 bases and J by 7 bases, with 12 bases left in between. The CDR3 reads CASSHDAGNEQFF. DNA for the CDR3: TGTGCCAGCAGCCACGATGCGGGGAATGAGCAGTTCTTC.